This entry features one T cell receptor (beta chain) sequence. Use of 60 Vbeta and 13 Jbeta primers characterized the PCR. Some clones are missing from TCRdb's copy, which holds only in-frame ones; the method was immunoSEQ multiplex PCR. This table holds more than 150,000 clones, 84% found once. The data were taken from a study of cytomegalovirus exposure and HLA in healthy donors. The germline gives CDR1 LNHDA, CDR2 SQIVND (reference sequence). V trimming: 5 bases; J trimming: 2 bases; junction bases outside the gene matches: 10. The CDR3 sequence is 16 residues long. This chain connects TRBV19 to TRBJ2-7, with 9 bases lining up with TRBD2. Sample: PBMCs. The receptor was isolated from a girl aged 2-10 years in good health and CMV-seropositive. The DNA for the CDR3 is TGTGCCAGTAGTCCTATTCTAGCGGGGAAACCCTACGAGCAGTACTTC. This sequence encodes CASSPILAGKPYEQYF.